This record covers a single T cell receptor (beta chain). Methods used by the authors: Amplification with reference gene primers provided the estimates of nucleated cell counts. Clones were sequenced by immunoSEQ multiplex PCR, and TCRdb holds only the in-frame ones, with some missing. The DNA was the basis for D and trimming; V, J and clone size are from that table. The sample includes under 200,000 clones, roughly four fifths of them seen just once. This record belongs to a study of blood T cell repertoires in COVID-19. Study-level information: Samples of COVID-19 (acute and convalescent) were obtained from the United States, Italy and Spain. PBMCs, B-cell-depleted T cells, or T cells were the source of the cDNA or gDNA that made up the material.

Germline V gives CDR1 LNHDA, CDR2 SQIVND (reference sequence). The CDR3 totals 16 residues. The junction had 14 bases not matched to a gene; V was cut back by 2 bases and J by 8 bases. The sample comprised peripheral blood. This chain links TRBV19 with TRBJ1-2, with 7 bases fitting TRBD1. The clonotype comes from a man aged 25 to 40 with active or convalescent COVID-19. This CDR3 reads CASSITGQASVKGYTF. The CDR3 bases are TGTGCCAGTAGTATAACCGGACAGGCCTCGGTAAAGGGCTACACCTTC.